The 30 T cell receptor beta chains presented below share a single source sample, sequenced in a study of T cells in Graves' hyperthyroidism and ophthalmopathy. Amplification targeted TCR beta CDR3 regions from RNA transcripts. HTBI primers were employed in a first-round RT-PCR of the TCR CDR3. One entry per CDR3 protein results from TCRdb running MiXCR on the multiplex PCR reads. The repertoire holds roughly 800,000 distinct CDR3 sequences, approximately 40% seen once, with roughly 8.3% in the top ten. Specimen: blood. The receptors were gathered from a man aged 18 to 30 with Graves' hyperthyroidism.

This clonotype occurred a few times. The V call is TRBV12-3 or TRBV12-4, the J call TRBJ1-2; the match to TRBD1 covers 8 bases. V lost 3 bases, J lost 6 bases, and 6 bases stayed unmatched. The length of the CDR3 is 14 residues. In nucleotides, the CDR3 is TGTGCCAGCAGTTTCGAGACAGGGGTTGATGGCTACACCTTC. The encoded protein is CASSFETGVDGYTF.

The sample holds many counts of this clonotype. The J gene is TRBJ1-2, the V gene TRBV7-6, with TRBD1 matching over 7 bases. Germline V CDR1 and CDR2: SGHVS, FNYEAQ. The CDR3 contains 12 residues. Trimming took 5 bases from V and 7 from J; bases not matched to a gene: 4. The CDR3 DNA reads as TGTGCCAGCAGCCGGACAGGAGCTGGCTACACCTTC. This encodes CASSRTGAGYTF.

This clonotype was counted ten times or more. The V and J genes are TRBV2 and TRBJ2-5; a possible D gene is TRBD1 (5 bases). The CDR3 is 13 amino acids. Germline lookup yields CDR1 SNHLY and CDR2 FYNNEI. Trimming cost V 7 bases and J 5 bases, with 14 bases left between them. The CDR3 nucleotides are TGTGCCAGCATGGTAGGGGAAGGGGAGACCCAGTACTTC. It translates to CASMVGEGETQYF.

This clonotype was counted a single time. The chain is built from TRBV2 and TRBJ2-7; the D gene is possibly TRBD2 (6 bases). V was cut by 6 bases and J by 6 bases, with 15 bases left in between. This CDR3 is built from 13 residues. The germline V gene encodes CDR1 SNHLY and CDR2 FYNNEI. The CDR3 DNA is TGTGCCAGCAGCCCGGGGCTAGCGTTCGAGCAGTACTTC. Its protein is CASSPGLAFEQYF.

Of note for this clonotype: A much larger clone sits a single nucleotide away, making a read error possible. The rearrangement uses TRBV7-2 and TRBJ1-1, with no clear D. CDR1 and CDR2 (germline): SGHTA, FQGNSA. V lost 1 base and J lost 6, with 9 bases in between. This CDR3 is 13 amino acids long. The CDR3 here is CASSLEWTAEAFF. Written as DNA, the CDR3 is TGTGCCAGCAGCTTAGAGTGGACCGCTGAAGCTTTCTTT. The variable domain in full, with the rest retrieved from reference TRBV7-2 and TRBJ1-1, is GAGVSQSPSNKVTEKGKDVELRCDPISGHTALYWYRQSLGQGLEFLIYFQGNSAPDKSGLPSDRFSAERTGGSVSTLTIQRTQQEDSAVYLCASSLEWTAEAFFGQGTRLTVV.

This clonotype was found many times. The chain recombines TRBV7-9 with TRBJ1-2, with a weak D call TRBD1 (5 bases). V was clipped by 4 bases and J by 4 bases, with 13 bases between them. The CDR3 is made up of 14 amino acids. Germline V gene sequence: CDR1 SEHNR, CDR2 FQNEAQ (reference sequence). The CDR3 protein is CASSSMSRVYGYTF. As DNA, the CDR3 is TGTGCCAGCAGCTCCATGAGCAGGGTCTATGGCTACACCTTC.

J is TRBJ2-7 and V is TRBV29-1; 11 positions agree with TRBD1. The ends lost 4 bases at V and 6 bases at J; junction bases unmatched: 5. Germline lookup yields CDR1 SQVTM and CDR2 ANQGSEA. CDR3 size: 13 residues. The CDR3, as DNA: TGCAGCGTTGTAGGGACAGGGGGAAGCGAGCAGTACTTC. Translation: CSVVGTGGSEQYF.

This chain connects TRBV11-2 to TRBJ2-7; D is undetermined. Between the trimmed V and J ends, which lost 6 bases and 2 bases, there was a span of 14 bases. The CDR3 is 14 residues long. Germline CDR1 SGHAT, CDR2 FQNNGV. CDR3 loop: CASSLRGLTYEQYF. DNA for the CDR3: TGTGCCAGCAGTTTGAGAGGCCTCACCTACGAGCAGTACTTC. Together with reference TRBV11-2 and TRBJ2-7, the CDR3 gives the full variable domain: EAGVAQSPRYKIIEKRQSVAFWCNPISGHATLYWYQQILGQGPKLLIQFQNNGVVDDSQLPKDRFSAERLKGVDSTLKIQPAKLEDSAVYLCASSLRGLTYEQYFGPGTRLTVT.

This chain uses TRBV7-8 with TRBJ1-2; the D gene is possibly TRBD1 (5 bases). Germline CDR1 is SGHVS and CDR2 is FQNEAQ. The CDR3 runs 14 residues. V was shortened by 5 bases and J by 6 bases, with 16 bases between the two germline ends. In DNA form, the CDR3 reads TGTGCCAGCAGCCAAACAGGACCCGGGGATGGCTACACCTTC. It is translated as CASSQTGPGDGYTF.

This clonotype appeared many times. The V gene is TRBV19, the J gene TRBJ1-2; TRBD1 is a possible D gene (5 bases). Trimming took 7 bases from V and 8 from J, leaving 17 bases between them. This CDR3 is 13 amino acids long. CDR1 and CDR2 (germline): LNHDA, SQIVND (reference sequence). The DNA for the CDR3 is TGTGCCAGTATACGGGGCGGCCAGAGGGGCTACACCTTC. This gives the protein CASIRGGQRGYTF.

A few counts support this clonotype. The chain has TRBV20-1 and TRBJ2-1; 8 bases fit TRBD2. Trimming removed 5 bases from V and 6 bases from J; junction bases left unmatched: 9. CDR1 and CDR2 from the germline V gene are DFQATT and SNEGSKA (reference sequence). There are 14 residues in the CDR3. Here the CDR3 reads CSAPGGGNFNEQFF. CDR3 in DNA: TGCAGTGCTCCCGGCGGGGGGAATTTCAATGAGCAGTTCTTC.

This clonotype was detected only a few times. The chain couples TRBV19 to TRBJ1-5; 11 bases fit TRBD1. V gave up 5 bases and J gave up 10 bases; unmatched junction bases: 7. The CDR3 consists of 14 residues. The germline V gene encodes CDR1 LNHDA and CDR2 SQIVND (reference sequence). The CDR3 region has the DNA TGTGCCAGTAGTGGACAGGGGGCCGGTTCTCCCCAGCATTTT. Amino acids: CASSGQGAGSPQHF. Full variable domain (remainder filled in from reference TRBV19 and TRBJ1-5): DGGITQSPKYLFRKEGQNVTLSCEQNLNHDAMYWYRQDPGQGLRLIYYSQIVNDFQKGDIAEGYSVSREKKESFPLTVTSAQKNPTAFYLCASSGQGAGSPQHFGDGTRLSIL.

This clonotype was seen a single time. The rearrangement links TRBV7-2 to TRBJ2-5, with 7 bases aligning to TRBD2. J lost 5 bases, V lost 2 bases, and 8 bases had no gene match. The germline CDR1 and CDR2 sequences are SGHTA and FQGNSA. The CDR3 is made up of 15 amino acids. In DNA, the CDR3 is TGTGCCAGCAGCTTAAGGAGCGGGGCTGTCGAGACCCAGTACTTC. Protein: CASSLRSGAVETQYF.

The chain combines TRBV25-1 with TRBJ2-5, with D perhaps matching TRBD1 or TRBD2 (6 bases each). The CDR3 runs to 14 residues. CDR1 MGHDK and CDR2 SYGVNS come from the germline V gene. V was clipped by 2 bases and J by 3 bases, with 10 bases between them. CDR3 nucleotide sequence: TGTGCCAGCAGTGAAATTAGGGGGGAAGAGACCCAGTACTTC. It yields the protein CASSEIRGEETQYF.

This clonotype was found many times. The chain employs TRBV19 and TRBJ1-5; weak D call: TRBD1 (6 bases). The CDR3 has 16 residues. Germline values: CDR1 LNHDA, CDR2 SQIVND (reference sequence). V gave up 3 bases and J gave up 0 bases, with 12 bases separating them. This CDR3 reads CASSIGTGTSNQPQHF. The CDR3 bases are TGTGCCAGTAGTATTGGAACAGGGACTAGCAATCAGCCCCAGCATTTT.

This clonotype was seen only a few times. V usage is TRBV10-3 and J usage is TRBJ2-3, with D uncertain. The CDR3 runs to 14 residues. Trimming shortened V by 4 bases and J by 1 base, and 9 bases separated the two germline ends. Germline V gene data show CDR1 as ENHRY and CDR2 as SYGVKD. The CDR3 protein is CAISGKDRTDTQYF. As DNA, the CDR3 is TGTGCCATCAGTGGGAAGGATCGCACAGATACGCAGTATTTT.

This clonotype was seen more than once but under ten times. This chain uses TRBV9 with TRBJ1-1; the match to TRBD1 covers 10 bases. This CDR3 region has 16 residues. V trimming: 3 bases; J trimming: 6 bases; junction bases outside the gene matches: 11. The germline V gene encodes CDR1 SGDLS and CDR2 YYNGEE. This chain's CDR3 is CASSAGTGATVAEAFF. The DNA of the CDR3 is TGTGCCAGCAGCGCCGGGACAGGGGCCACTGTGGCTGAAGCTTTCTTT.

Notes on this clonotype: This CDR3 is missing its conserved last phenylalanine or tryptophan, likely due to a read error. V usage is TRBV6-5 and J usage is TRBJ2-5; 9 nucleotides match TRBD1. The trim removed 4 bases at V and 5 bases at J, leaving 5 bases unmatched. From germline, CDR1 is MNHEY and CDR2 SVGAGI. The CDR3 runs 14 residues. The CDR3 spells CASSWGTGRETQYL. As DNA, the CDR3 is TGTGCCAGCAGTTGGGGGACAGGGAGGGAGACCCAGTACCTC.

The J gene is TRBJ2-7, the V gene TRBV2; D is possibly TRBD1 (5 bases). The CDR3 runs 15 residues. Germline lookup yields CDR1 SNHLY and CDR2 FYNNEI. Trimming pared 6 bases from V and 1 base from J, leaving 16 bases between. Here the CDR3 DNA reads TGTGCCAGCAGCTATTCCGACAGCAGTTCCTACGAGCAGTACTTC. Amino acid sequence: CASSYSDSSSYEQYF.

The sample holds a few counts of this clonotype. The genes are TRBV7-9 and TRBJ1-4; D remains unclear. CDR3 length: 15 residues. CDR1 and CDR2 from the germline V gene are SEHNR and FQNEAQ (reference sequence). V lost 1 base to trimming and J lost 4 bases, with 10 bases between them. CDR3 coding DNA: TGTGCCAGCAGCTTAGATGAAGGGTTTAATGAAAAACTGTTTTTT. Translation: CASSLDEGFNEKLFF.

The chain combines TRBV7-2 with TRBJ1-1, with D perhaps matching TRBD1 (6 bases). This CDR3 contains 15 residues. Germline V lookup: CDR1 SGHTA, CDR2 FQGNSA. V was cut by 4 bases and J by 4 bases, with 16 bases left in between. The CDR3: CASSSPDRGGTEAFF. The CDR3 coding sequence is TGTGCCAGCAGCTCCCCGGACAGAGGGGGCACTGAAGCTTTCTTT.

This clonotype was counted ten times or more. The chain links TRBV2 to TRBJ2-7; 7 bases map to TRBD1. Germline assignment: CDR1 SNHLY and CDR2 FYNNEI. V gave up 6 bases and J gave up 0 bases; unmatched junction bases: 5. CDR3 length equals 14 residues. As DNA, the CDR3 is TGTGCCAGCAGCCGGGACAGCAGCTCCTACGAGCAGTACTTC. Its protein product is CASSRDSSSYEQYF.

A few counts support this clonotype. This sequence joins TRBV19 and TRBJ1-1, with 8 bases fitting TRBD1. Germline V gene sequence: CDR1 LNHDA, CDR2 SQIVND (reference sequence). J was trimmed by 1 base and V by 0 bases; bases with no gene match: 4. The CDR3 is made up of 16 amino acids. The CDR3 sequence: CASSIDPTGENTEAFF. CDR3 nucleotide sequence: TGTGCCAGTAGTATAGATCCGACAGGGGAGAACACTGAAGCTTTCTTT.

The chain uses TRBV20-1 and TRBJ1-6; D remains ambiguous. Trimming cost V 6 bases and J 5 bases, with 8 bases left between them. Germline-derived CDR1 and CDR2 are DFQATT and SNEGSKA (reference sequence). The CDR3 has 12 residues. CDR3 DNA sequence: TGCAGTGCAACCACAGATAATTCACCCCTCCACTTT. This codes for CSATTDNSPLHF.

Here the CDR3 reads CASSLRQLAGNTIYF. CDR3 DNA sequence: TGTGCCAGCAGCTTGAGGCAGCTAGCTGGAAACACCATATATTTT. The chain recombines TRBV5-2 with TRBJ1-3. TRBV5-2 is tagged as a pseudogene. This CDR3 spans 15 amino acids.

This clonotype was counted between two and nine times. V usage is TRBV4-3 and J usage is TRBJ2-5, with 9 nucleotides matching TRBD2. There are 13 residues in the CDR3. V dropped 5 bases and J dropped 5; count of bases not matched to a gene: 3. The germline V gene has CDR1 LGHNA and CDR2 YSLEER. The CDR3 sequence is CASSGREGETQYF. The CDR3, as DNA: TGCGCCAGCAGCGGGCGGGAGGGGGAGACCCAGTACTTC.

In its sample, this clonotype was seen a few times. The chain combines TRBV20-1 with TRBJ2-2, with TRBD2 matching 10 bases. This CDR3 is 15 amino acids long. Germline lookup yields CDR1 DFQATT and CDR2 SNEGSKA (reference sequence). V lost 6 bases, J lost 0 bases, and 4 bases stayed unmatched. The CDR3 reads CSARGLATNTGELFF. The DNA for the CDR3 is TGCAGTGCCCGGGGACTAGCGACGAACACCGGGGAGCTGTTTTTT.

At least ten counts were recorded for this clonotype. The V and J genes are TRBV15 and TRBJ1-3; weak D call: TRBD1 (6 bases). Trimming cost V 7 bases and J 4 bases, with 20 bases left between them. Germline V gene data show CDR1 as LNHNV and CDR2 as YYDKDF (reference sequence). The CDR3 has 16 residues. The CDR3 bases are TGTGCCACCACCGGGACGGGGGGGCCTAAGGGAAACACCATATATTTT. This sequence encodes CATTGTGGPKGNTIYF.

CDR3 in amino acids: CASSEDLTGVGPQHF. CDR3 DNA: TGTGCCAGCAGTGAAGATTTGACGGGTGTCGGGCCCCAGCATTTT. This chain connects TRBV2 to TRBJ1-5; D unclear. V lost 1 base and J lost 9, with 16 bases in between. The CDR3 has 15 amino acids. CDR1 SNHLY and CDR2 FYNNEI come from the germline V gene.

This clonotype was counted a single time. The rearrangement links TRBV10-3 to TRBJ1-1, with TRBD1 matching over 9 bases. The V gene's germline CDR1 is ENHRY and CDR2 SYGVKD. V dropped 6 bases and J dropped 10; count of bases not matched to a gene: 9. The CDR3 covers 13 residues. CDR3 in amino acids: CAIRGQGWSGAFF. CDR3 in DNA: TGTGCCATCAGGGGACAGGGTTGGTCTGGAGCTTTCTTT.